A selection of T cell receptor beta chains follows, all from one sample in a study of radiotherapy plus CTLA-4 blockade in lung cancer. The repertoire was sequenced with immunoSEQ multiplex PCR; TCRdb's copy has only in-frame clones and lacks some. The sample has some 60,000 clones; 70% to 85% are singletons. Sequenced material: peripheral blood, taken from a patient treated with radiotherapy plus ipilimumab. The receptors here all came from a human donor with non-small cell lung cancer who had a partial response to radiotherapy plus ipilimumab. CDR3s include the opening cysteine and the closing phenylalanine or tryptophan. The order of the fields is V gene, D gene, clone size, J gene, CDR3 DNA, CDR3 protein. The D gene is left open where the match is weak. Clone size appears in some rows only: once, few, many, or a class for an expanded clone.

TRBV6-5	TRBD1	NA	TRBJ1-5	TGTGCCAGCAGTCTTCGCCGACAGGGCGGCCAGCCCCAGCATTTT	CASSLRRQGGQPQHF
TRBV6-5	TRBD1	few	TRBJ1-5	TGTGCCAGCAGTTTTACAGGGGATAGCAATCAGCCCCAGCATTTT	CASSFTGDSNQPQHF
TRBV4-2	TRBD2	medium-sized	TRBJ2-2	TGTGCCAGCAGCCAAGGAGGCGGGGGGCAGAACACCGGGGAGCTGTTTTTT	CASSQGGGGQNTGELFF
TRBV6-1	TRBD1	NA	TRBJ1-6	TGTGCCAGCAACAGGGGGGGACCCCTCCACTTT	CASNRGGPLHF
TRBV13	TRBD2	NA	TRBJ2-1	TGTGCCAGCAGCTTAGGGACTAGCGGGGGGGCGAGGGAGCAGTTCTTC	CASSLGTSGGAREQFF
TRBV5-1	NA	NA	TRBJ2-5	TGCGCCAGCAGCATACGACAATTCCAAGAGACCCAGTACTTC	CASSIRQFQETQYF
TRBV5-1	NA	NA	TRBJ2-2	TGCGCCAGTGCAGAGGGACTCCTGAACACCGGGGAGCTGTTTTTT	CASAEGLLNTGELFF
TRBV5-1	NA	NA	TRBJ2-5	TGCGCCAGCAGCTATTCGGGAGAGACCCAGTACTTC	CASSYSGETQYF
TRBV19	TRBD1	NA	TRBJ2-7	TGTGCCAGTAGTATAGACAGGGGGCAGTGGGGTTTTCCCTACGAGCAGTACTTC	CASSIDRGQWGFPYEQYF
TRBV5-5	NA	once	TRBJ1-1	TGTGCCAGCAGCTTGGGGGGCTCCCTCACTGAAGCTTTCTTT	CASSLGGSLTEAFF
TRBV5-1	TRBD2	NA	TRBJ2-2	TGCGCCAGCACCCCGACTAGCGGGGTACACGGGGAGCTGTTTTTT	CASTPTSGVHGELFF
TRBV4-2	NA	NA	TRBJ2-5	TGTGCCAGCAGCCAAGATCTGGCTAGGGGCCAAGAGACCCAGTACTTC	CASSQDLARGQETQYF
TRBV9	TRBD2	NA	TRBJ2-1	TGTGCCAGCTCGAGCGGGGGGGTAAACAATGAGCAGTTCTTC	CASSSGGVNNEQFF
TRBV19	NA	NA	TRBJ1-1	TGTGCCAGTAGTCGGAGACAGCGTGGCACTGAAGCTTTCTTT	CASSRRQRGTEAFF
TRBV6-1	TRBD2	NA	TRBJ2-7	TGTGCCAGCAGTTCGGGACTAGCGGGGAACTACGAGCAGTACTTC	CASSSGLAGNYEQYF
TRBV18	TRBD1	NA	TRBJ1-4	TGTGCCAGCTCACCAATACCGGGACAGGGCGCTGAAAAACTGTTTTTT	CASSPIPGQGAEKLFF
TRBV10-2	NA	NA	TRBJ1-1	TGCGCCAGCAGTGAGTCCGCGGGGTCTGAAGCTTTCTTT	CASSESAGSEAFF
TRBV7-6	NA	NA	TRBJ2-7	TGTGCCAGCAGCTTAGGGGATGGACACGACTACGAGCAGTACTTC	CASSLGDGHDYEQYF
TRBV28	NA	NA	TRBJ1-5	TGTGCCAGCAGTCCCCCCCCCGGAGGGGATCAGCCCCAGCATTTT	CASSPPPGGDQPQHF
TRBV7-9	NA	few	TRBJ1-4	TGTGCCAGCAGCTTGGGCTTTAATGAAAAACTGTTTTTT	CASSLGFNEKLFF
TRBV7-9	NA	NA	TRBJ2-3	TGTGCCAGCAGCTTAGCAGGGGCCACAGATACGCAGTATTTT	CASSLAGATDTQYF
TRBV9	NA	NA	TRBJ1-4	TGTGCCACCGGACCCAACAGGGACCTTAATGAAAAACTGTTTTTT	CATGPNRDLNEKLFF
TRBV6-5	NA	once	TRBJ1-1	TGTGCCAGCAGTTACTCGAGCGTGAACACTGAAGCTTTCTTT	CASSYSSVNTEAFF
TRBV7-2	NA	NA	TRBJ1-1	TGTGCCAGCAGCTACCCGACAGGTCTGAACACTGAAGCTTTCTTT	CASSYPTGLNTEAFF